The 10 T cell receptor beta chains below were found in one sample sequenced in a study of T cells in tuberculosis. As to time point: new active TB diagnosis, blood taken before or within 7 days of starting treatment. The data were produced by immunoSEQ multiplex PCR, yet TCRdb's version contains in-frame clones alone and is incomplete. Of over 30,000 clones detected, 87% appear once; the ten largest clones hold 5.4%. Sequenced here: PBMCs, sampled at tuberculosis diagnosis. The receptors here all came from an adult with tuberculosis.

V and J are TRBV5-4 and TRBJ2-7; no clear D gene. There are 15 residues in the CDR3. CDR1 and CDR2 from the germline V gene are SGHNT and YYREEE (reference sequence). Trimming pared 10 bases from V and 2 bases from J, leaving 22 bases between. CDR3 nucleotides: TGTGCCTACCTGAAAAATGCGCTCTCCCCCTACGAGCAGTACTTC. Encoded protein: CAYLKNALSPYEQYF.

The chain links TRBV7-2 to TRBJ1-1; possible D gene TRBD1, 5 bases. CDR1 and CDR2 from the germline V gene are SGHTA and FQGNSA. The CDR3 contains 14 residues. The V and J ends lost 1 base and 1 base respectively, with 7 bases between them. In DNA, the CDR3 is TGTGCCAGCAGCTTAGTTAGGGGGAACACTGAAGCTTTCTTT. It translates to CASSLVRGNTEAFF. Variable domain in full (rest from reference TRBV7-2 and TRBJ1-1): GAGVSQSPSNKVTEKGKDVELRCDPISGHTALYWYRQSLGQGLEFLIYFQGNSAPDKSGLPSDRFSAERTGGSVSTLTIQRTQQEDSAVYLCASSLVRGNTEAFFGQGTRLTVV.

This chain uses TRBV5-4 with TRBJ2-7; unclear D gene. The germline V gene encodes CDR1 SGHNT and CDR2 YYREEE (reference sequence). The CDR3 sequence is 13 residues long. Trimming shortened V by 0 bases and J by 3 bases, and 7 bases separated the two germline ends. CDR3 loop: CASSLGANYEQYF. CDR3 nucleotides: TGTGCCAGCAGCTTGGGTGCTAACTACGAGCAGTACTTC.

V gene TRBV14 combines with J gene TRBJ2-2; D remains ambiguous. V was trimmed by 4 bases and J by 5 bases, leaving 14 bases between them. This CDR3 is 15 amino acids long. Germline V lookup: CDR1 SGHDN, CDR2 FVKESK. The chain's CDR3 is CASSRARRRTGELFF. CDR3 bases: TGTGCCAGCAGCCGAGCCCGGCGGAGAACCGGGGAGCTGTTTTTT.

The chain couples TRBV6-5 to TRBJ1-1; no reliable D call. Trimming shortened V by 2 bases and J by 3 bases, and 16 bases separated the two germline ends. Per the germline V gene, CDR1 is MNHEY and CDR2 is SVGAGI. This CDR3 comprises 16 residues. CDR3 protein: CASSYQRWSSDTEAFF. The CDR3 coding sequence is TGTGCCAGCAGTTACCAGAGGTGGAGTTCGGACACTGAAGCTTTCTTT.

The CDR3: CASSFRDRGDGTEAFF. Written as DNA, the CDR3 is TGTGCCAGCAGCTTCCGGGACAGGGGCGATGGGACTGAAGCTTTCTTT. This rearrangement joins TRBV5-4 to TRBJ1-1, with TRBD1 matching 10 bases. CDR1 SGHNT and CDR2 YYREEE come from the germline V gene (reference sequence). V shed 2 bases and J 5 bases; nucleotides not matched to a gene: 9. The length of the CDR3 is 16 residues.

V usage is TRBV4-1 and J usage is TRBJ2-3; 8 nucleotides line up with TRBD2. Trimming took 4 bases from V and 5 from J; bases not matched to a gene: 5. From germline, CDR1 is MGHRA and CDR2 YSYEKL. The CDR3 contains 14 residues. The CDR3 DNA reads TGCGCCAGCAGCCCGGGGGGGCCGGTAGATACGCAGTATTTT. It yields the protein CASSPGGPVDTQYF.

Worth noting for this clone: Distinct nucleotide sequences in the sample also encode this CDR3. The chain uses TRBV19 and TRBJ1-1, with D maybe TRBD1 (6 bases). Germline V gene sequence: CDR1 LNHDA, CDR2 SQIVND (reference sequence). V lost 5 bases and J lost 1, with 11 bases in between. The CDR3 loop spans 14 amino acids. The CDR3 sequence: CASSPPTGNTEAFF. CDR3 nucleotides: TGTGCCAGTAGTCCCCCGACAGGGAACACTGAAGCTTTCTTT.

This sequence joins TRBV7-2 and TRBJ2-3; 11 bases align to TRBD2. In germline, CDR1 is SGHTA, CDR2 FQGNSA. The CDR3 sequence is 17 residues long. Trimming removed 4 bases from V and 6 bases from J; junction bases left unmatched: 12. The CDR3 DNA follows: TGTGCCAGCAGCTCTTTAGCGGGAGGGCCTTCGTTCGATACGCAGTATTTT. Translated, it gives CASSSLAGGPSFDTQYF.

J is TRBJ1-5 and V is TRBV6-6; no clear D. CDR3 length: 14 amino acids. CDR1 is MNHNY and CDR2 is SVGAGI in the germline V gene (reference sequence). Trimming removed 5 bases at V and 4 bases at J, with 12 bases between. CDR3 residues: CASSPTQANQPQHF. For the CDR3, the DNA is TGTGCCAGCAGTCCGACCCAGGCAAATCAGCCCCAGCATTTT.